The clone carrying this T cell receptor (beta chain) was recorded only once. The antigen remains undetermined. Assay used: immunoSEQ multiplex PCR; TCRdb lists only in-frame clones, some missing. This sample has some 50,000 clones, with roughly 84% found just once. This sample was taken from a study of graft-versus-host responses after intestinal transplantation. General study points: Ileal or blood samples showed some GvH clones first, and such clones were also found in recipient marrow. Peak levels of circulating GvH clones tracked with early post-transplant HvG declines.

V lost 2 bases and J lost 4; bases outside the gene matches: 6. The CDR3 is 15 amino acids. Germline V gene sequence: CDR1 SGDLS, CDR2 YYNGEE. The clonotype was recovered from a human donor who was the organ donor for an intestinal transplant. The chain uses TRBV9 and TRBJ2-1; TRBD2 agrees at 7 bases. Sequenced here: unstimulated CD4+ T cells sorted from spleen or lymph node cells, sampled before transplant. CDR3 sequence reads: CASSVAQRGYNEQFF. CDR3 bases: TGTGCCAGCAGCGTTGCCCAGCGGGGATACAATGAGCAGTTCTTC.